These 3 T cell receptor beta chains were sequenced from one sample in a study of siplizumab effects on memory and regulatory T cells. Profiling relied on immunoSEQ multiplex PCR, and the TCRdb table lists in-frame clones only, not all of them. Found here are about 56,000 clones, about 97% of them singletons; the top ten hold about 1.1%. Sequencing used naive CD8+ T cells sorted from blood. The receptors were gathered from a human donor in good health.

The chain couples TRBV10-2 to TRBJ2-1; TRBD2 is a possible D gene (5 bases). The V gene lost 0 bases and the J gene lost 8 bases, with 8 bases spanning the gap. This CDR3 region has 13 residues. Germline V gives CDR1 WSHSY, CDR2 SAAADI. The CDR3 region is CASSESGGHEQFF. In nucleotides, the CDR3 is TGCGCCAGCAGTGAGTCCGGAGGTCATGAGCAGTTCTTC.

The V and J genes are TRBV19 and TRBJ2-2; D is unresolved. CDR1 and CDR2 from the germline V gene are LNHDA and SQIVND (reference sequence). This CDR3 is 14 amino acids long. Deletions cut 3 bases from V and 7 bases from J, with 12 bases between. Here the CDR3 reads CASSILASLGELFF. The CDR3 DNA reads as TGTGCCAGTAGTATTCTCGCGTCTCTCGGGGAGCTGTTTTTT.

V is TRBV30 and J is TRBJ2-5; D possibly corresponds to TRBD2 (5 bases). V was trimmed by 3 bases and J by 5 bases, leaving 19 bases between them. Germline V gene sequence: CDR1 GTSNPN, CDR2 SVGIG (reference sequence). This CDR3 is built from 15 residues. The CDR3 region has the DNA TGTGCCTGGAGGGAACCACTAGTCGGTGGGGAGACCCAGTACTTC. Its translation is CAWREPLVGGETQYF.